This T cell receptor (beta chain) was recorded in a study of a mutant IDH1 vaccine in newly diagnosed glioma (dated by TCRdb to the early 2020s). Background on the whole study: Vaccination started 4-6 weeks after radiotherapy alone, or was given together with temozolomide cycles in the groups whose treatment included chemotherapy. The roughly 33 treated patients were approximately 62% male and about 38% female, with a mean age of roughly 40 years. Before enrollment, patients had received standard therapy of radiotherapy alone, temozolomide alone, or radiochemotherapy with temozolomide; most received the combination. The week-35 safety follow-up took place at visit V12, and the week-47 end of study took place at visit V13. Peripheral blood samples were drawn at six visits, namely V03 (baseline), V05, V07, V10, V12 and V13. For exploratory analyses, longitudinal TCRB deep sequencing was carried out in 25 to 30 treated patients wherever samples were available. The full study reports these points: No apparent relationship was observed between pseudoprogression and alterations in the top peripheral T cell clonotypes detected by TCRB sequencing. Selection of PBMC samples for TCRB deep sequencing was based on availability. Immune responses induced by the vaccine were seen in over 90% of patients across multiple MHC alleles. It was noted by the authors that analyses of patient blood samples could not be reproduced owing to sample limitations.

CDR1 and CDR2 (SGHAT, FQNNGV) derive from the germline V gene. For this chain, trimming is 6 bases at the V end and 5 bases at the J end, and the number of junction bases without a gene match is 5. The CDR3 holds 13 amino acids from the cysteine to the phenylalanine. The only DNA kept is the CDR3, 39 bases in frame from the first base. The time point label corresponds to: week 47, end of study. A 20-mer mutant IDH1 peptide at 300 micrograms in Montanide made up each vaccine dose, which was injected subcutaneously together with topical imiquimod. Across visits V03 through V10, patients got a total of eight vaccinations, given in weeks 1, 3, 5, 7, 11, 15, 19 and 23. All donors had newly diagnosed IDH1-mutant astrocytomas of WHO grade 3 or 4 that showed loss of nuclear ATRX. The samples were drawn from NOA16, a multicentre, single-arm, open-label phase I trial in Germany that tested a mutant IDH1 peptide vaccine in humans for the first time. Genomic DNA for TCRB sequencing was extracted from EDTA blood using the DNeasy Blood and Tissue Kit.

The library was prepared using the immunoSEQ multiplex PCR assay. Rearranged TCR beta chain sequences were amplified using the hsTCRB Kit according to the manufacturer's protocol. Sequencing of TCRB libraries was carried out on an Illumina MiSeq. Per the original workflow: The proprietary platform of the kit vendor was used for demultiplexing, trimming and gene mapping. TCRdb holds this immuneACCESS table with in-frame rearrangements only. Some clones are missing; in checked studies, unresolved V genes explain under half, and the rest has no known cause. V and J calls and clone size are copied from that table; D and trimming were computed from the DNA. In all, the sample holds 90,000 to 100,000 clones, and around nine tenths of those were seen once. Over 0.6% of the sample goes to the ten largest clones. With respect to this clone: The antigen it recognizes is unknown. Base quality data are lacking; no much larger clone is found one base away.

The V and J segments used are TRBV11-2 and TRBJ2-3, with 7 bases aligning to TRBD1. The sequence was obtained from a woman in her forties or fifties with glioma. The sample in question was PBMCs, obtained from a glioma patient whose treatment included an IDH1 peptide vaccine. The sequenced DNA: TGTGCCAGCAGTTCCGACAGGGAAGATACGCAGTATTTT. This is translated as CASSSDREDTQYF. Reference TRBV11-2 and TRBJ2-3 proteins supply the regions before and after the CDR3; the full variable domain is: EAGVAQSPRYKIIEKRQSVAFWCNPISGHATLYWYQQILGQGPKLLIQFQNNGVVDDSQLPKDRFSAERLKGVDSTLKIQPAKLEDSAVYLCASSSDREDTQYFGPGTRLTVL.